The clone carrying this T cell receptor beta chain was counted at least ten times. Its antigen is as yet unknown. Breast cancer patients provided tissue from their axillary draining lymph nodes. The data derive from a study of breast tumors, draining lymph nodes, adjacent tissues. MiXCR, run by TCRdb on the multiplex PCR reads, gives a single entry per CDR3 protein. Of under 150,000 distinct CDR3 sequences in the sample, 20% to 25% were seen once. General observations from the study: Luminal-like breast cancer showed significantly greater tumor-nontumor repertoire similarity than basal-like breast cancer did. The data were judged consistent with most tumor T cells coming from lymph node and expanding in tumor.

The sequencing input was axillary lymph node tissue. This TCR was sampled from a female donor with breast cancer. Some clones in this sample may be carry-over from other donors' samples.

The CDR3 loop reads CASSKDRGWETQYF. The DNA of the CDR3 is TGTGCCAGCAGTAAAGACAGGGGTTGGGAGACCCAGTACTTC. This chain links TRBV7-2 with TRBJ2-5; TRBD1 matches at 8 bases. The germline CDR1 and CDR2 sequences are SGHTA and FQGNSA. V shed 6 bases, J shed 5 bases, and the junction held 8 bases outside the gene matches. There are 14 residues in the CDR3.